This record concerns one TCR beta chain sequence. Its antigen is still unknown. Sequencing used immunoSEQ version 4 in survey mode. Some clones are missing from TCRdb's copy, which holds only in-frame ones; the method was immunoSEQ multiplex PCR. The sample lists fewer than 40,000 clones, roughly four fifths seen once, with roughly 0.86% in the top ten. Germline V CDR1 and CDR2: SGHRS, YFSETQ. V lost 0 bases to trimming and J lost 0 bases, with 9 bases between them. The CDR3 length is 16 residues. Stimulation used around 9.1 ug/mL lysate from CMV-infected fibroblasts. Memory cells lacking CD40L and CD69 with high CD45RO were sorted. Donors had CD4+ T cell counts above 400 cells/uL and were CMV-seropositive. These data come from a study of persistence of HIV-infected CD4 T cells.

Here the sequenced sample was CD4+ T cells sorted from PBMCs after approximately 19-hour stimulation, taken from a patient who received antiretroviral therapy. The sequence came from an adult man with HIV who was CMV-seropositive. The V call is TRBV5-1, the J call TRBJ2-2, with D possibly being TRBD2 (6 bases). CDR3 coding DNA: TGCGCCAGCAGCTTGGGGGGACTTGCGAACACCGGGGAGCTGTTTTTT. This sequence encodes CASSLGGLANTGELFF.